A selection of T cell receptor beta chains follows, all from one sample in a study of beta chain features in type 1 diabetes. Clones were read by immunoSEQ multiplex PCR, and TCRdb kept only the in-frame ones, dropping some. In the table there are 310,000 or so clones, around 7.6% of which are singletons. Sample: central memory CD4+ T cells from blood. The receptors stem from a young woman in good health. Each CDR3 is given with its conserved first and last residue. A D gene is named only where the DNA matches it firmly. Size is stated for part of the rows, as once, few or many counts, or as a class when the clone is expanded.

. 14 TRBJ2-1 TRBV29-1 few TGCAGCGTTGTGAAGGAGAGCTCCTACAATGAGCAGTTCTTC CSVVKESSYNEQFF
. 13 TRBJ2-1 TRBV4-3 . TGCGCCAGCAGCCGAGTAGGGGCGGCCCGGCAGTTCTTC CASSRVGAARQFF
. 11 TRBJ2-7 TRBV29-1 . TGCAGCGTCGGGGACGGTCACGAGCAGTACTTC CSVGDGHEQYF
. 13 TRBJ2-6 TRBV2 many TGTGCCAGCAGTGAAGCGGCCAGCCTTCTCCTGACTTTC CASSEAASLLLTF
. 16 TRBJ2-1 TRBV4-2 many TGTGCCAGCAGCCGCGGGATGGCAGGTGTCTACAATGAGCAGTTCTTC CASSRGMAGVYNEQFF
. 15 TRBJ2-3 TRBV27 . TGTGCCAGCAGTTTATGGGCTAGCCCCACAGATACGCAGTATTTT CASSLWASPTDTQYF
TRBD1 14 TRBJ1-4 TRBV7-9 few TGTGCCAGCAGCTCCCAACAGGGGGATGAAAAACTGTTTTTT CASSSQQGDEKLFF
. 14 TRBJ2-3 TRBV5-1 . TGCGCCAGCAGCTTGGGCGATCTCACAGATACGCAGTATTTT CASSLGDLTDTQYF
TRBD2 15 TRBJ2-1 TRBV11-2 . TGTGCCAGCAGCTTAGGGGCTAGCGGGAGGAATGAGCAGTTCTTC CASSLGASGRNEQFF
. 13 TRBJ2-3 TRBV7-2 few TGTGCCAGCAGCTTGAGGCTGCTAGATACGCAGTATTTT CASSLRLLDTQYF
. 14 TRBJ2-1 TRBV27 . TGTGCCAGCAAACGCGGTGACTCCTACAATGAGCAGTTCTTC CASKRGDSYNEQFF
. 19 TRBJ2-7 TRBV4-3 . TGCGCCAGCAGCCAAGATCTTGGCGGTTGGACAGGAGGGCCGCTCGAGCAGTACTTC CASSQDLGGWTGGPLEQYF
TRBD2 14 TRBJ2-5 TRBV19 . TGTGCCAGTAGTCGGCTAGCGGGAGAGGAGACCCAGTACTTC CASSRLAGEETQYF
TRBD2 19 TRBJ2-4 TRBV4-1 . TGCGCCAGCAGCCAAGTGATGGCACTAGCGGGAGAAAGCAAAAACATTCAGTACTTC CASSQVMALAGESKNIQYF
. 12 TRBJ2-5 TRBV6-5 few TGTGCCATCAGTGAGTCGCGAGAGACCCAGTACTTC CAISESRETQYF
TRBD2 15 TRBJ2-7 TRBV7-3 few TGTGCCAGCAGCTTAATGGCGGGAGGGCCCCACGAGCAGTACTTC CASSLMAGGPHEQYF
TRBD2 14 TRBJ2-2 TRBV25-1 few TGTGCCAGCCGAGGGAGGGAGAACACCGGGGAGCTGTTTTTT CASRGRENTGELFF
. 15 TRBJ2-7 TRBV7-6 few TGTGCCAGCAGCTTAGCTCAGGGTGGGATTTACGAGCAGTACTTC CASSLAQGGIYEQYF
TRBD2 16 TRBJ2-1 TRBV12-5 . TGTGCTAGTGGTTTGTGGGGGGGCACTAGCGGCTACGTGCAGTTCTTC CASGLWGGTSGYVQFF
TRBD2 15 TRBJ2-2 TRBV6-5 few TGTGCCAGCAGTAAGGGACTAGCGGGAGCGAGGGAGCTGTTTTTT CASSKGLAGARELFF
. 14 TRBJ2-1 TRBV4-3 . TGCGCCAGCAGCCAAGAATTGGAGTTAAACGAGCAGTTCTTC CASSQELELNEQFF
. 12 TRBJ2-3 TRBV7-2 few TGTGCCAGCAGCTCCCAGCCGGATACGCAGTATTTT CASSSQPDTQYF
. 13 TRBJ2-1 TRBV7-2 few TGTGCCAGCAGCTTAGAGAGTAGCGGTGAGCAGTTCTTC CASSLESSGEQFF
. 13 TRBJ2-5 TRBV14 . TGTGCCAGCAGCGACGGATACCAAGAGACCCAGTACTTC CASSDGYQETQYF
. 15 TRBJ1-3 TRBV6-5 . TGTGCCAGCAGTTACGGCGGGCCCTCTGGAAACACCATATATTTT CASSYGGPSGNTIYF
TRBD1 15 TRBJ2-2 TRBV13 . TGTGCCAGCAAACAGGGGACAGGGCGCACCGGGGAGCTGTTTTTT CASKQGTGRTGELFF
. 12 TRBJ1-3 TRBV7-2 many TGTGCCAGCAGCTTAGGGTTAAACACCATATATTTT CASSLGLNTIYF
. 15 TRBJ1-2 TRBV7-9 many TGTGCCAGCAGCACCTTAGCCGAAAGGGGTTATGGCTACACCTTC CASSTLAERGYGYTF
. 16 TRBJ2-6 TRBV29-1 many TGCAGCGTAGCTCCTACAGGGAATGCTGGGGCCAACGTCCTGACTTTC CSVAPTGNAGANVLTF
TRBD2 14 TRBJ2-1 TRBV7-2 . TGTGCCAGCAGCTTAGGGCGAGCGGGAAACGAGCAGTTCTTC CASSLGRAGNEQFF
. 15 TRBJ2-2 TRBV19 few TGTGCCAGTAGTTTCGGCCAGGGCCTTAGCGGGGAGCTGTTTTTT CASSFGQGLSGELFF
. 16 TRBJ2-1 TRBV4-2 . TGTGCCAGCAGCCAAGATACAGGGATCGGGAGCAATGAGCAGTTCTTC CASSQDTGIGSNEQFF
. 12 TRBJ1-2 TRBV29-1 few TGCAGCCTGGCGGACAGTCGCTATGGCTACACCTTC CSLADSRYGYTF
. 11 TRBJ1-1 TRBV7-9 few TGTGCGGAGGGGAGGCTCACTGAAGCTTTCTTT CAEGRLTEAFF
TRBD2 14 TRBJ2-5 TRBV5-6 few TGTGCCAGCAGCCAGACTAGCGCCCAAGAGACCCAGTACTTC CASSQTSAQETQYF
TRBD1 16 TRBJ2-7 TRBV7-3 many TGTGCCAGCAGCGCAAATCAGGGGGACAGGTCCTACGAGCAGTACTTC CASSANQGDRSYEQYF
. 13 TRBJ2-2 TRBV29-1 . TGCAGCGTTGATCAGGGAAACACCGGGGAGCTGTTTTTT CSVDQGNTGELFF
. 12 TRBJ2-1 TRBV2 . TGTGCCAGCACCAAGAGGGAGCGGGAGCAGTTCTTC CASTKREREQFF
TRBD1 15 TRBJ2-7 TRBV23-1 . TGCGCCAGCAGTCAAAGACAGGGCCGATCCTACGAGCAGTACTTC CASSQRQGRSYEQYF
. 14 TRBJ2-7 TRBV28 . TGTGCCAGCAGTTTGGCCCGGATTAGCCACGAGCAGTACTTC CASSLARISHEQYF
. 13 TRBJ1-1 TRBV29-1 few TGCAGCGTTGTGGAGGGAAGGGGGGGAAAGGCTTTCTTT CSVVEGRGGKAFF
. 12 TRBJ2-1 TRBV29-1 few TGCAGCGTTTTTGACAGGATCAATGAGCAGTTCTTC CSVFDRINEQFF
. 13 TRBJ2-1 TRBV7-2 . TGTGCCAGCAGCCAAGGAGGATACAATGAGCAGTTCTTC CASSQGGYNEQFF
TRBD1 14 TRBJ1-1 TRBV5-1 . TGCGCCAGCAGCTTGGGACAGGGAAGGGTTGAAGCTTTCTTT CASSLGQGRVEAFF
. 16 TRBJ2-2 TRBV14 few TGTGCCAGCAGGAGTAGTGGGAGCTTCGACACCGGGGAGCTGTTTTTT CASRSSGSFDTGELFF
. 15 TRBJ2-7 TRBV7-2 many TGTGCCAGCAGCTTGGGGAATTTGGGTTTCTACGAGCAGTACTTC CASSLGNLGFYEQYF